Each of the 30 T cell receptor beta chains below was sequenced from the same sample in a study of T cell changes during pregnancy in multiple sclerosis. Generated by immunoSEQ multiplex PCR, the TCRdb table keeps only in-frame clones and is missing some. The repertoire holds 93,000 or so clones, with about 91% as singletons. Sequenced material: peripheral blood, taken before pregnancy. Receptor source: a female donor with multiple sclerosis, enrolled in a pregnancy study.

A few counts support this clone. J is TRBJ1-2 and V is TRBV19; D is unresolved. Trimming took 3 bases from V and 2 from J, leaving 4 bases between them. Looked up from germline, CDR1 is LNHDA and CDR2 is SQIVND (reference sequence). The CDR3 totals 12 residues. CDR3 nucleotide sequence: TGTGCCAGTAGTATCCAGAACTATGGCTACACCTTC. It is translated as CASSIQNYGYTF.

The V and J genes are TRBV5-4 and TRBJ2-5; weak D call: TRBD1 (6 bases). The germline gives CDR1 SGHNT, CDR2 YYREEE (reference sequence). V was shortened by 4 bases and J by 5 bases, with 18 bases between the two germline ends. This CDR3 spans 15 amino acids. CDR3 sequence: CASSQQKGVRETQYF. Here the CDR3 DNA reads TGTGCCAGCAGCCAACAGAAGGGGGTACGGGAGACCCAGTACTTC.

The chain uses TRBV2 and TRBJ2-2, with D perhaps matching TRBD1 (6 bases). The CDR3 is 15 residues long. Trimming took 4 bases from V and 0 from J, leaving 9 bases between them. Germline V gene sequence: CDR1 SNHLY, CDR2 FYNNEI. In DNA, the CDR3 is TGTGCCAGCAGTGCTAGACAGGCGAACACCGGGGAGCTGTTTTTT. The encoded protein is CASSARQANTGELFF.

The chain couples TRBV15 to TRBJ1-1; D is unclear. Between the trimmed V and J ends, which lost 2 bases and 5 bases, there was a span of 9 bases. CDR1 and CDR2 (germline): LNHNV, YYDKDF (reference sequence). This CDR3 is built from 13 residues. CDR3 protein: CATSRREGTEAFF. The CDR3 DNA follows: TGTGCCACCAGCAGAAGGGAGGGAACTGAAGCTTTCTTT. Together with reference TRBV15 and TRBJ1-1, the CDR3 gives the full variable domain: DAMVIQNPRYQVTQFGKPVTLSCSQTLNHNVMYWYQQKSSQAPKLLFHYYDKDFNNEADTPDNFQSRRPNTSFCFLDIRSPGLGDTAMYLCATSRREGTEAFFGQGTRLTVV.

The chain carries TRBV11-3 and TRBJ2-1; D not resolved. The V gene lost 1 base and the J gene lost 7 bases, with 8 bases spanning the gap. The CDR3 has 13 residues. Germline CDR1 and CDR2: SGHNT and YENEEA. CDR3 region: CASSLGGDNEQFF. DNA of the CDR3: TGTGCCAGCAGCTTAGGTGGAGATAATGAGCAGTTCTTC.

The genes are TRBV28 and TRBJ1-2; tentatively, D is TRBD1 (5 bases). Germline CDR1 reads MDHEN; CDR2 reads SYDVKM. The CDR3 spans 15 residues. V lost 1 base and J 7 bases, leaving 16 bases between the germline ends. CDR3 region: CASSLFREGISGYTF. DNA of the CDR3: TGTGCCAGCAGTTTATTCAGGGAAGGAATAAGTGGCTACACCTTC.

V and J are TRBV2 and TRBJ1-6; 11 bases fit TRBD1. The trim removed 2 bases at V and 7 bases at J, leaving 1 base unmatched. CDR1 and CDR2 (germline): SNHLY, FYNNEI. CDR3 length: 15 amino acids. CDR3 region: CASSERTGGNSPLHF. The CDR3 DNA reads as TGTGCCAGCAGTGAAAGGACAGGGGGCAATTCACCCCTCCACTTT.

J is TRBJ2-3 and V is TRBV7-3, with TRBD1 identical over 9 bases. Looked up from germline, CDR1 is SGHTA and CDR2 is FQGTGA. There are 14 residues in the CDR3. Trimming removed 5 bases from V and 5 bases from J; junction bases left unmatched: 5. The CDR3 is CASSVTGGGDTQYF. The CDR3 DNA reads as TGTGCCAGCAGCGTCACAGGGGGCGGAGATACGCAGTATTTT.

This clone was seen more than once but under ten times. The chain recombines TRBV5-4 with TRBJ1-6, with a possible D match to TRBD1 (5 bases). V gave up 4 bases and J gave up 6 bases, with 17 bases separating them. Germline assignment: CDR1 SGHNT and CDR2 YYREEE (reference sequence). This CDR3 has 16 residues. Written as DNA, the CDR3 is TGTGCCAGCAGCCTCGGGGGGTCTGGAGGTAATTCACCCCTCCACTTT. This gives the protein CASSLGGSGGNSPLHF. Complete variable domain (other parts from reference TRBV5-4 and TRBJ1-6): ETGVTQSPTHLIKTRGQQVTLRCSSQSGHNTVSWYQQALGQGPQFIFQYYREEENGRGNFPPRFSGLQFPNYSSELNVNALELDDSALYLCASSLGGSGGNSPLHFGNGTRLTVT.

This rearrangement joins TRBV2 to TRBJ2-1; 10 bases fit TRBD2. Germline loops: CDR1 SNHLY, CDR2 FYNNEI. The CDR3 runs to 15 residues. The V segment lost 6 bases and the J segment 2 bases; nucleotides outside the gene matches: 4. Here the CDR3 reads CASSRTSGTYNEQFF. In DNA form, the CDR3 reads TGTGCCAGCAGCAGGACTAGCGGAACCTACAATGAGCAGTTCTTC.

The rearrangement links TRBV5-1 to TRBJ1-2; D not resolved. The CDR3 extends over 14 amino acids. The V gene lost 2 bases and the J gene lost 0 bases, with 8 bases spanning the gap. Germline CDR1 and CDR2: SGHRS and YFSETQ. The CDR3: CASSLGGSNYGYTF. In DNA, the CDR3 is TGCGCCAGCAGCTTAGGAGGTTCTAACTATGGCTACACCTTC.

CDR3 sequence: CATTSGTANQPQHF. The CDR3 DNA sequence: TGTGCCACTACCTCCGGGACAGCTAATCAGCCCCAGCATTTT. This chain links TRBV15 with TRBJ1-5; 7 bases align to TRBD1. Looked up from germline, CDR1 is LNHNV and CDR2 is YYDKDF (reference sequence). With V trimmed by 9 bases and J by 4 bases, 9 bases remained unmatched. CDR3 length: 14 residues.

The chain employs TRBV5-5 and TRBJ2-7; D is uncertain. V shed 3 bases and J shed 7 bases, with 11 bases lying between them. CDR3 length: 12 amino acids. From germline, CDR1 is SGHKS and CDR2 YYEKEE (reference sequence). The DNA of the CDR3 is TGTGCCAGCAGCTCTTTTCGGTGGGAGCAGTACTTC. Its translation is CASSSFRWEQYF.

The chain recombines TRBV7-8 with TRBJ2-7, with TRBD1 matching 10 bases. Per the germline V gene, CDR1 is SGHVS and CDR2 is FQNEAQ. The CDR3 contains 15 residues. The ends lost 5 bases at V and 1 base at J; junction bases unmatched: 5. The CDR3 sequence is CASSTRQGASYEQYF. The CDR3 region has the DNA TGTGCCAGCAGCACTCGACAGGGGGCTTCCTACGAGCAGTACTTC.

The chain recombines TRBV7-9 with TRBJ1-5, with 7 bases fitting TRBD1. Germline trimming cut 5 bases from V and 1 base from J; bases unmatched to any gene: 5. Germline V lookup: CDR1 SEHNR, CDR2 FQNEAQ (reference sequence). The CDR3 extends over 15 amino acids. The CDR3 reads CASSPQGESNQPQHF. CDR3 nucleotide sequence: TGTGCCAGCAGCCCCCAGGGGGAAAGCAATCAGCCCCAGCATTTT.

V is TRBV7-9 and J is TRBJ2-1; D perhaps matches TRBD1 (7 bases). Germline-derived CDR1 and CDR2 are SEHNR and FQNEAQ (reference sequence). CDR3 size: 18 residues. Trimming shortened V by 5 bases and J by 6 bases, and 26 bases separated the two germline ends. The CDR3 DNA reads TGTGCCAGCAGCCGTCAAACGGCCGGAGGGGGCAGGGGCAATGAGCAGTTCTTC. Translation: CASSRQTAGGGRGNEQFF. The full variable domain, rest sourced from reference TRBV7-9 and TRBJ2-1, is DTGVSQNPRHKITKRGQNVTFRCDPISEHNRLYWYRQTLGQGPEFLTYFQNEAQLEKSRLLSDRFSAERPKGSFSTLEIQRTEQGDSAMYLCASSRQTAGGGRGNEQFFGPGTRLTVL.

The gene calls are TRBV5-1 and TRBJ1-1; tentative D call: TRBD1 (6 bases). Trimming shortened V by 4 bases and J by 1 base, and 11 bases separated the two germline ends. The CDR3 spans 14 residues. The germline V gene encodes CDR1 SGHRS and CDR2 YFSETQ. In nucleotides, the CDR3 is TGCGCCAGCAGCATACAGGGCGGGAACACTGAAGCTTTCTTT. It codes for CASSIQGGNTEAFF.

V is TRBV7-6 and J is TRBJ2-7; a possible D gene is TRBD2 (6 bases). This CDR3 has 13 amino acids. The V end lost 2 bases, the J end lost 2 bases, and 7 bases lay between the germline ends. CDR1 is SGHVS, CDR2 FNYEAQ, per germline. The CDR3 nucleotides read TGTGCCAGCAGCTTACTAGCGACCTACGAGCAGTACTTC. Protein: CASSLLATYEQYF.

The chain employs TRBV7-9 and TRBJ2-5, with 8 bases matching TRBD2. V gave up 5 bases and J gave up 4 bases; unmatched junction bases: 12. The V gene's germline CDR1 is SEHNR and CDR2 FQNEAQ (reference sequence). This CDR3 has 16 residues. In DNA, the CDR3 is TGTGCCAGCAGCATAAGCGGGGGTGGTACTTTAGAGACCCAGTACTTC. Encoded protein: CASSISGGGTLETQYF.

V and J are TRBV7-3 and TRBJ2-2; no firm D call. This CDR3 is built from 13 residues. The germline gives CDR1 SGHTA, CDR2 FQGTGA. The germline V and J ends were trimmed by 5 bases and 6 bases, with 10 bases remaining between them. This chain's CDR3 is CASSRNSAGELFF. The CDR3, as DNA: TGTGCCAGCAGCCGTAACAGTGCCGGGGAGCTGTTTTTT. The variable domain in full, with the rest retrieved from reference TRBV7-3 and TRBJ2-2, is GAGVSQTPSNKVTEKGKYVELRCDPISGHTALYWYRQSLGQGPEFLIYFQGTGAADDSGLPNDRFFAVRPEGSVSTLKIQRTERGDSAVYLCASSRNSAGELFFGEGSRLTVL.

The CDR3 DNA is TGTGCCAGCAGGGGACAGGGATGGAACACTGAAGCTTTCTTT. Amino acids: CASRGQGWNTEAFF. The chain has TRBV25-1 and TRBJ1-1; 9 bases align to TRBD1. Trimming at V came to 6 bases and at J to 1 base, leaving 3 bases not matched to a gene. Per the germline V gene, CDR1 is MGHDK and CDR2 is SYGVNS. The CDR3 extends over 14 amino acids.

This rearrangement joins TRBV6-6 to TRBJ2-7; D might be TRBD1 (6 bases). The CDR3 is made up of 12 amino acids. Germline V CDR1 and CDR2: MNHNY, SVGAGI (reference sequence). Trimming left V 6 bases short and J 4 bases short, with 10 bases between. The CDR3 DNA reads as TGTGCCAGCAGCACAGGGTCTTACGAGCAGTACTTC. Its translation is CASSTGSYEQYF.

The CDR3 loop reads CASKTGVSYGYTF. The CDR3, as DNA: TGTGCCAGTAAGACAGGGGTGAGCTATGGCTACACCTTC. The V and J genes are TRBV27 and TRBJ1-2; 8 bases are shared with TRBD1. There are 13 residues in the CDR3. Germline V gene sequence: CDR1 MNHEY, CDR2 SMNVEV (reference sequence). V was clipped by 9 bases and J by 4 bases; unmatched bases: 7.

This clone came up once. The chain combines TRBV5-4 with TRBJ2-2; TRBD2 is a possible D gene (7 bases). The CDR3 runs to 15 residues. Germline CDR1 SGHNT, CDR2 YYREEE (reference sequence). Trimming removed 5 bases from V and 7 bases from J, with 18 bases in between. In DNA, the CDR3 is TGTGCCAGCAGATGGGCGGGGGCTAATGTCGGGGAGCTGTTTTTT. Translating gives CASRWAGANVGELFF.

The gene calls are TRBV30 and TRBJ2-3; 8 nucleotides line up with TRBD2. CDR3 size: 13 residues. Looked up from germline, CDR1 is GTSNPN and CDR2 is SVGIG (reference sequence). Trimming removed 4 bases from V and 9 bases from J; junction bases left unmatched: 9. Here the CDR3 reads CAWTSGPPGTQYF. In DNA, the CDR3 is TGTGCCTGGACTAGCGGGCCCCCGGGGACGCAGTATTTT. Full variable domain (rest looked up from reference TRBV30 and TRBJ2-3): SQTIHQWPATLVQPVGSPLSLECTVEGTSNPNLYWYRQAAGRGLQLLFYSVGIGQISSEVPQNLSASRPQDRQFILSSKKLLLSDSGFYLCAWTSGPPGTQYFGPGTRLTVL.

The V and J genes are TRBV6-5 and TRBJ2-7; 7 bases match TRBD1. This CDR3 region has 13 residues. Trimming at V came to 7 bases and at J to 4 bases, leaving 7 bases not matched to a gene. Germline CDR1 and CDR2: MNHEY and SVGAGI. The CDR3 region is CASTEGAGYEQYF. CDR3 in DNA: TGTGCCAGCACTGAGGGGGCAGGGTACGAGCAGTACTTC.

The chain couples TRBV7-7 to TRBJ2-3; maybe TRBD1 (5 bases). V gave up 1 base and J gave up 0 bases, with 11 bases separating them. The CDR3 is made up of 16 amino acids. The germline V gene encodes CDR1 SSHAT and CDR2 FNYEAQ (reference sequence). The CDR3 sequence: CASSLGQTASTDTQYF. The CDR3 nucleotides read TGTGCCAGCAGCTTAGGACAGACAGCTAGCACAGATACGCAGTATTTT.

The chain carries TRBV6-6 and TRBJ1-2; 9 nucleotides line up with TRBD1. V dropped 1 base and J dropped 8; count of bases not matched to a gene: 8. Germline V gene sequence: CDR1 MNHNY, CDR2 SVGAGI (reference sequence). The length of the CDR3 is 15 residues. As DNA, the CDR3 is TGTGCCAGCAGTTACTTAGACGGACAGGGGAACGGCTACACCTTC. Protein product: CASSYLDGQGNGYTF.

This clone was found once. J is TRBJ1-2 and V is TRBV29-1; no reliable D call. The CDR3 consists of 10 residues. CDR1 and CDR2 (germline): SQVTM, ANQGSEA. V dropped 1 base and J dropped 8 bases, with 5 bases sitting between them. The CDR3 loop is CSVEGGGYTF. CDR3 coding DNA: TGCAGCGTTGAAGGCGGGGGCTACACCTTC.

The V gene is TRBV29-1, the J gene TRBJ2-3; 12 bases map to TRBD2. The germline gives CDR1 SQVTM, CDR2 ANQGSEA. The V segment lost 6 bases and the J segment 0 bases; nucleotides outside the gene matches: 4. The CDR3 runs 15 residues. The CDR3 spells CSVEGLAGSTDTQYF. The CDR3 DNA is TGCAGCGTCGAGGGACTAGCGGGTAGCACAGATACGCAGTATTTT.